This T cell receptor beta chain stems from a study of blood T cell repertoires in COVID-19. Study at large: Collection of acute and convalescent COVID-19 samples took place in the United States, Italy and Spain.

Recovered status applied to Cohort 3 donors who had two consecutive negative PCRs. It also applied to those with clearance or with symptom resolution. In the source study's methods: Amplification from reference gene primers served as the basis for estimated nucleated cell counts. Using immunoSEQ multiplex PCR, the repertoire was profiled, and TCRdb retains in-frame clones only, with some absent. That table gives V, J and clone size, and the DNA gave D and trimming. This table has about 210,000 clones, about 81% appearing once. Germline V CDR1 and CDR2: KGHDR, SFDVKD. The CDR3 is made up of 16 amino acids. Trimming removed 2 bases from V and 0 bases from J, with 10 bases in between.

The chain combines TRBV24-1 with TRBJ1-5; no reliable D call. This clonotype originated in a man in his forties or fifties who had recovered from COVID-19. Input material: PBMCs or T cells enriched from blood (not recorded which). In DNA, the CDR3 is TGTGCCACCAGTGATTCGGGGTGGACTAGCAATCAGCCCCAGCATTTT. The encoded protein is CATSDSGWTSNQPQHF.